This TCR beta chain was sequenced for a study of cytomegalovirus exposure and HLA in healthy donors. Germline V gene sequence: CDR1 SGHRS, CDR2 YFSETQ. The CDR3 is made up of 15 amino acids. With 2 bases clipped from V and 5 bases from J, the junction kept 4 bases outside the gene matches. The PCR made use of 60 Vbeta and 13 Jbeta primers. This table comes from immunoSEQ multiplex PCR, and its TCRdb copy is limited to in-frame clones, with some not included. The sample yields over 130,000 clones, around 82% seen once. Sequenced: PBMCs. The chain joins TRBV5-1 to TRBJ2-2; 9 bases align to TRBD2. The receptor comes from a man aged 45-60 years in good health and CMV-seronegative. The CDR3 here is CASSFRTSETGELFF. The DNA of the CDR3 is TGCGCCAGCAGCTTCCGGACTAGCGAAACCGGGGAGCTGTTTTTT.